These 19 T cell receptor beta chains were sequenced from one sample in a study of T cells in Graves' hyperthyroidism and ophthalmopathy. RNA transcripts were the template for amplifying TCR beta CDR3 regions. The study used the HTBI primer set for a first-round RT-PCR of the TCR CDR3. One entry per CDR3 protein, called by TCRdb with MiXCR from the multiplex PCR reads. The data hold a few hundred thousand distinct CDR3 sequences, with about 13% observed a single time. Sequenced sample: blood. These receptors were taken from a woman in her late teens or twenties with Graves' hyperthyroidism.

This clonotype has a count of ten or more. J is TRBJ2-7 and V is TRBV30; the D gene is possibly TRBD2 (6 bases). Germline V gene lookup returns CDR1 GTSNPN and CDR2 SVGIG (reference sequence). Trimming removed 3 bases from V and 3 bases from J, with 15 bases in between. The CDR3 runs to 14 residues. CDR3 protein: CAWSKGLGGYEQYF. The CDR3 DNA sequence: TGTGCCTGGAGCAAGGGATTGGGGGGCTACGAGCAGTACTTC.

Concerning this clonotype: One junction end does not reproduce the germline sequence, and a read error may be involved. The chain employs TRBV12-3 or TRBV12-4 and TRBJ1-2, with TRBD1 as a possible D gene (6 bases). The CDR3 sequence is 13 residues long. The CDR3 nucleotides read TGTGCCAGCAGTCCCGACAGGAACTGTGGCTACACCTTC. This encodes CASSPDRNCGYTF.

This clonotype has ten or more counts. The chain uses TRBV15 and TRBJ2-7; tentatively, D is TRBD1 or TRBD2 (5 bases each). CDR1 is LNHNV, CDR2 YYDKDF, per germline (reference sequence). The CDR3 consists of 16 residues. V lost 0 bases to trimming and J lost 2 bases, with 14 bases between them. CDR3 residues: CATSRELNTGPYEQYF. CDR3 sequence (DNA): TGTGCCACCAGCAGAGAATTAAATACGGGACCCTACGAGCAGTACTTC. Using reference TRBV15 and TRBJ2-7 for the parts outside the CDR3, the full variable domain is DAMVIQNPRYQVTQFGKPVTLSCSQTLNHNVMYWYQQKSSQAPKLLFHYYDKDFNNEADTPDNFQSRRPNTSFCFLDIRSPGLGDTAMYLCATSRELNTGPYEQYFGPGTRLTVT.

This clonotype has more than one count but fewer than ten. The chain has TRBV20-1 and TRBJ1-2, with a possible D match to TRBD1 (5 bases). The CDR3 sequence is 14 residues long. Trimming removed 6 bases from V and 5 bases from J, with 19 bases in between. Germline CDR1 and CDR2: DFQATT and SNEGSKA (reference sequence). CDR3: CSAILAGPKYGYTF. CDR3 DNA sequence: TGCAGTGCCATATTAGCAGGGCCGAAATATGGCTACACCTTC.

The chain links TRBV15 to TRBJ2-1; 11 positions agree with TRBD2. Per the germline V gene, CDR1 is LNHNV and CDR2 is YYDKDF (reference sequence). V was pared by 5 bases and J by 3 bases, with 3 bases of the junction left unmatched. This CDR3 spans 15 amino acids. The CDR3 coding sequence is TGTGCCACCAGCCTCGGGACTAGCGGCTACAATGAGCAGTTCTTC. Protein: CATSLGTSGYNEQFF.

This clonotype was seen many times. V usage is TRBV15 and J usage is TRBJ2-7; D is unclear. The length of the CDR3 is 13 residues. Germline V gene lookup returns CDR1 LNHNV and CDR2 YYDKDF (reference sequence). V was pared by 4 bases and J by 0 bases, with 7 bases between. CDR3 protein: CATSTHISYEQYF. In DNA, the CDR3 is TGTGCCACCAGCACCCACATCTCCTACGAGCAGTACTTC.

This clonotype was found many times. This rearrangement joins TRBV12-3 or TRBV12-4 to TRBJ1-4; no reliable D call. The CDR3 contains 13 residues. V lost 7 bases and J lost 2, with 8 bases in between. CDR3 DNA sequence: TGTGCCAGCAACGGTGGGACTAATGAAAAACTGTTTTTT. Translation: CASNGGTNEKLFF.

This clonotype was found a few times. CDR3: CAEGSYNSPLHF. The CDR3 region has the DNA TGTGCCGAGGGCTCCTATAATTCACCCCTCCACTTT. The J gene is TRBJ1-6, the V gene TRBV30; D call uncertain. The germline V gene has CDR1 GTSNPN and CDR2 SVGIG (reference sequence). The ends were cut back, 8 bases at V and 0 bases at J, with 5 bases in the middle. This CDR3 is built from 12 residues.

This clonotype has just a few counts. This chain links TRBV28 with TRBJ2-1; D not certain. CDR1 is MDHEN, CDR2 SYDVKM, per germline. V was pared by 8 bases and J by 0 bases, with 17 bases between. This CDR3 region has 16 residues. The CDR3 DNA reads TGTGCCAGCGGCGACATCTCTGGGGTCTCCTACAATGAGCAGTTCTTC. Translated, it gives CASGDISGVSYNEQFF.

This clonotype was detected many times. This chain connects TRBV11-2 to TRBJ2-3; D uncertain. The CDR3 has 14 amino acids. CDR1 and CDR2 (germline): SGHAT, FQNNGV. Trimming took 3 bases from V and 4 from J, leaving 11 bases between them. The CDR3 nucleotides read TGTGCCAGCAGCTTCTCCCTCAGGCCAGATACGCAGTATTTT. It codes for CASSFSLRPDTQYF.

CDR3 amino acids: CASSERSTGLPLHF. The DNA of the CDR3 is TGTGCCAGCAGTGAGAGGTCAACAGGACTACCCCTCCACTTT. The chain uses TRBV6-4 and TRBJ1-6; D might be TRBD1 (5 bases). Trimming removed 3 bases at V and 12 bases at J, with 15 bases between. This CDR3 has 14 residues. The germline V gene encodes CDR1 MRHNA and CDR2 SNTAGT.

This clonotype has only a few counts. The chain has TRBV7-2 and TRBJ1-6; D unclear. From germline, CDR1 is SGHTA and CDR2 FQGNSA. The CDR3 extends over 15 amino acids. Deletions cut 1 base from V and 7 bases from J, with 11 bases between. The CDR3 spells CASSLVSGPNSPLHF. The CDR3 DNA sequence: TGTGCCAGCAGCTTAGTGTCAGGACCCAATTCACCCCTCCACTTT.

The chain carries TRBV11-2 and TRBJ1-4; weak D call: TRBD1 (5 bases). Per germline, CDR1 SGHAT and CDR2 FQNNGV. Trimming cost V 5 bases and J 8 bases, with 27 bases left between them. The CDR3 has 18 amino acids. CDR3 amino acids: CASSPRQSRGNFDEKLFF. CDR3 sequence (DNA): TGTGCCAGCAGCCCCCGCCAATCCCGGGGGAATTTTGACGAAAAACTGTTTTTT.

This clonotype has ten or more counts. The chain has TRBV6-1 and TRBJ1-1; no clear D gene. The germline V gene has CDR1 MNHNS and CDR2 SASEGT. The CDR3 consists of 15 residues. Trimming left V 6 bases short and J 3 bases short, with 17 bases between. The DNA of the CDR3 is TGTGCCAGCAGCAGGCGTTCGAACCCCGACACTGAAGCTTTCTTT. This translates into CASSRRSNPDTEAFF.

This CDR3 is CASSSPSTVQFF. The CDR3 coding sequence is TGTGCCAGCAGCTCCCCCAGCACTGTGCAGTTCTTC. The chain has TRBV7-9 and TRBJ2-1; D remains unclear. Trimming cost V 4 bases and J 12 bases, with 13 bases left between them. Germline V gene data show CDR1 as SEHNR and CDR2 as FQNEAQ (reference sequence). The CDR3 is made up of 12 amino acids.

This clonotype was seen many times. The chain uses TRBV20-1 and TRBJ1-1; 8 positions agree with TRBD1. Losses at the gene ends were 6 bases for V and 4 bases for J; bases not matched to a gene: 7. The CDR3 consists of 13 residues. CDR1 and CDR2 (germline): DFQATT, SNEGSKA (reference sequence). This CDR3 reads CSAFGQGATEAFF. The DNA for the CDR3 is TGCAGTGCATTCGGGCAGGGGGCCACTGAAGCTTTCTTT.

This clonotype was counted at least ten times. The genes are TRBV7-9 and TRBJ2-5, with 10 bases that match TRBD1. Trimming cost V 5 bases and J 5 bases; bases outside gene matches: 14. The CDR3 has 17 residues. Germline V gene data show CDR1 as SEHNR and CDR2 as FQNEAQ (reference sequence). In DNA form, the CDR3 reads TGTGCCAGCAGCCATGCGACCCCGGGACAGGGGAGCGAGACCCAGTACTTC. This codes for CASSHATPGQGSETQYF.

In this sample, this clonotype turned up many times. The rearrangement links TRBV27 to TRBJ1-1; 7 bases fit TRBD1. Germline assignment: CDR1 MNHEY and CDR2 SMNVEV (reference sequence). This CDR3 is built from 15 residues. J was trimmed by 7 bases and V by 4 bases; bases with no gene match: 12. The CDR3 nucleotides are TGTGCCAGCAGTTCCCATCCAAGGGGGCACTTTGAAGCTTTCTTT. It yields the protein CASSSHPRGHFEAFF.

This clonotype came up many times. The rearrangement links TRBV28 to TRBJ2-7, with TRBD1 identical over 7 bases. The CDR3 runs 13 residues. The ends lost 10 bases at V and 2 bases at J; junction bases unmatched: 8. CDR1 is MDHEN and CDR2 is SYDVKM in the germline V gene. The chain's CDR3 is CATRDSRTYEQYF. CDR3 in DNA: TGTGCCACCCGGGACAGCCGAACCTACGAGCAGTACTTC.